One and the same sample provided the 25 T cell receptor beta chains below, sequenced in a study of STAT5B mutations in CD4+ large granular lymphocyte leukemia. Produced via immunoSEQ multiplex PCR; TCRdb's table is partial and in-frame only. Of under 25,000 clones listed, 74% were seen once; the top ten hold 8% to 10%. The specimen sequenced was CD4+ T cells from blood buffy coats. These receptor sequences come from a human donor in good health.

The CDR3 loop reads CASSSSSRMRNEQFF. CDR3 in DNA: TGCGCCAGCAGCTCCTCTAGCAGGATGAGAAATGAGCAGTTCTTC. V and J are TRBV5-1 and TRBJ2-1; tentatively, D is TRBD2 (5 bases). The V gene lost 3 bases and the J gene lost 7 bases, with 17 bases spanning the gap. This CDR3 is 15 amino acids long. The germline CDR1 and CDR2 sequences are SGHRS and YFSETQ.

This chain connects TRBV5-4 to TRBJ2-3; 13 nucleotides align to TRBD2. Germline V gives CDR1 SGHNT, CDR2 YYREEE (reference sequence). The CDR3 covers 16 residues. J was trimmed by 2 bases and V by 4 bases; bases with no gene match: 4. The CDR3 spells CASSAGLAGVTDTQYF. In DNA, the CDR3 is TGTGCCAGCAGCGCCGGACTAGCGGGAGTCACAGATACGCAGTATTTT.

The V gene is TRBV9, the J gene TRBJ2-2; 7 nucleotides agree with TRBD1. This CDR3 has 17 residues. Germline CDR1 and CDR2: SGDLS and YYNGEE. V dropped 4 bases and J dropped 2; count of bases not matched to a gene: 11. CDR3 sequence reads: CASSPRWDSSNTGELFF. The DNA of the CDR3 is TGTGCCAGCAGCCCCCGTTGGGACAGCAGTAACACCGGGGAGCTGTTTTTT.

CDR3 nucleotide sequence: TGCGCCAGCCAGACAGGGGAGGGGGAGACCCAGTACTTC. Translated, it gives CASQTGEGETQYF. J is TRBJ2-5 and V is TRBV10-2, with D maybe TRBD1 (8 bases). Germline V lookup: CDR1 WSHSY, CDR2 SAAADI. V was cut by 8 bases and J by 5 bases, with 15 bases left in between. The length of the CDR3 is 13 residues.

In DNA form, the CDR3 reads TGTGCCAGCAGCTTAACGGGGACAGCGGTATCTCTAGGGGCCAACGTCCTGACTTTC. It encodes CASSLTGTAVSLGANVLTF. J is TRBJ2-6 and V is TRBV7-3; 7 nucleotides align to TRBD1. Germline V gene sequence: CDR1 SGHTA, CDR2 FQGTGA. The CDR3 length is 19 residues. V gave up 0 bases and J gave up 4 bases; unmatched junction bases: 12.

The genes are TRBV19 and TRBJ2-7, with TRBD2 identical over 10 bases. This CDR3 is built from 15 residues. In germline, CDR1 is LNHDA, CDR2 SQIVND (reference sequence). With V trimmed by 3 bases and J by 4 bases, 6 bases remained unmatched. CDR3 loop: CASSMSSGRWYEQYF. CDR3 in DNA: TGTGCCAGTAGTATGTCTAGCGGGAGATGGTACGAGCAGTACTTC. The complete variable domain, with remaining parts taken from reference TRBV19 and TRBJ2-7, reads DGGITQSPKYLFRKEGQNVTLSCEQNLNHDAMYWYRQDPGQGLRLIYYSQIVNDFQKGDIAEGYSVSREKKESFPLTVTSAQKNPTAFYLCASSMSSGRWYEQYFGPGTRLTVT.

The chain employs TRBV7-2 and TRBJ2-2; D might be TRBD1 (5 bases). Germline-derived CDR1 and CDR2 are SGHTA and FQGNSA. V was shortened by 1 base and J by 6 bases, with 12 bases between the two germline ends. The CDR3 is 15 amino acids. CDR3 coding DNA: TGTGCCAGCAGCTTAGGGGCAGGGCTGGCCGGGGAGCTGTTTTTT. Encoded protein: CASSLGAGLAGELFF.

The V gene is TRBV29-1, the J gene TRBJ1-1, with D possibly TRBD1 on 5 matching bases. Looked up from germline, CDR1 is SQVTM and CDR2 is ANQGSEA. The length of the CDR3 is 14 residues. Trimming pared 4 bases from V and 4 bases from J, leaving 16 bases between. The CDR3 here is CSVVRGHQFTEAFF. The CDR3 DNA sequence: TGCAGCGTTGTGCGAGGACACCAATTCACTGAAGCTTTCTTT.

This chain links TRBV28 with TRBJ2-7; 9 bases fit TRBD2. V lost 5 bases and J lost 1; bases outside the gene matches: 6. CDR1 and CDR2 (germline): MDHEN, SYDVKM. This CDR3 has 15 residues. CDR3 region: CASSPPAGGSYEQYV. The CDR3 region has the DNA TGTGCCAGCAGTCCCCCAGCGGGGGGTTCCTACGAGCAGTACGTC.

The genes are TRBV5-1 and TRBJ1-4; 7 bases align to TRBD1. CDR3 length: 16 amino acids. Germline CDR1 reads SGHRS; CDR2 reads YFSETQ. V dropped 3 bases and J dropped 7; count of bases not matched to a gene: 12. This chain's CDR3 is CASSWRTGSVGEKLFF. CDR3 DNA sequence: TGCGCCAGCAGCTGGAGGACAGGTTCGGTGGGTGAAAAACTGTTTTTT.

The rearrangement joins TRBV7-2 to TRBJ1-1, with D unresolved. CDR3 length: 13 amino acids. Germline-derived CDR1 and CDR2 are SGHTA and FQGNSA. V lost 4 bases and J lost 4, with 10 bases in between. The CDR3 DNA is TGTGCCAGCAGCTCCGCCGAAGGCACTGAAGCTTTCTTT. Translation: CASSSAEGTEAFF.

V is TRBV6-1 and J is TRBJ2-1; 8 bases align to TRBD2. The CDR3 is 14 residues long. The V segment lost 1 base and the J segment 4 bases; nucleotides outside the gene matches: 0. The germline V gene has CDR1 MNHNS and CDR2 SASEGT. This chain's CDR3 is CASSEGLAYNEQFF. In DNA form, the CDR3 reads TGTGCCAGCAGTGAAGGACTAGCGTACAATGAGCAGTTCTTC.

The chain uses TRBV21-1 and TRBJ2-7; no check of the table's D call, TRBD2, against the DNA was made. TRBV21-1 is flagged as a pseudogene. There are 13 residues in the CDR3. CDR3 protein: CARSGLSSYEQYV. The CDR3 nucleotides are TGTGCCCGTAGCGGGTTAAGCTCCTACGAGCAGTACGTC.

The chain employs TRBV28 and TRBJ2-2; 9 bases line up with TRBD2. Looked up from germline, CDR1 is MDHEN and CDR2 is SYDVKM. V lost 10 bases to trimming and J lost 2 bases; unmatched junction nucleotides: 11. CDR3 length: 16 amino acids. CDR3 region: CAKHRGRGPNTGELFF. The CDR3 region has the DNA TGTGCCAAGCACCGCGGGAGGGGACCTAACACCGGGGAGCTGTTTTTT. Complete variable domain (other parts from reference TRBV28 and TRBJ2-2): DVKVTQSSRYLVKRTGEKVFLECVQDMDHENMFWYRQDPGLGLRLIYFSYDVKMKEKGDIPEGYSVSREKKERFSLILESASTNQTSMYLCAKHRGRGPNTGELFFGEGSRLTVL.

This clone was detected a few times. The V and J genes are TRBV28 and TRBJ1-6, with 9 bases identical to TRBD1. V was clipped by 5 bases and J by 8 bases; unmatched bases: 7. The CDR3 contains 15 residues. Germline CDR1 is MDHEN and CDR2 is SYDVKM. For the CDR3, the DNA is TGTGCCAGCAGTCGGAGCCGGGACAGGGATTCACCCCTCCACTTT. This translates into CASSRSRDRDSPLHF.

The CDR3 here is CSANPTTEAFF. CDR3 DNA sequence: TGCAGTGCTAACCCGACCACTGAAGCTTTCTTT. The rearrangement joins TRBV20-1 to TRBJ1-1, with D uncertain. V was cut by 4 bases and J by 4 bases, with 7 bases left in between. Germline V gives CDR1 DFQATT, CDR2 SNEGSKA (reference sequence). The CDR3 runs 11 residues.

The chain joins TRBV10-2 to TRBJ1-4; possible D gene TRBD1, 5 bases. CDR1 and CDR2 (germline): WSHSY, SAAADI. The CDR3 runs to 17 residues. Trimming stripped 2 bases from V and 1 base from J, with 14 bases between. CDR3 protein: CASSERRGAGTNEKLFF. DNA of the CDR3: TGCGCCAGCAGTGAGCGAAGGGGCGCAGGAACTAATGAAAAACTGTTTTTT.

This chain joins TRBV2 and TRBJ2-3; TRBD1 aligns across 7 bases. Germline trimming cut 11 bases from V and 2 bases from J; bases unmatched to any gene: 4. The CDR3 runs to 12 residues. Germline CDR1 is SNHLY and CDR2 is FYNNEI. The CDR3: CAGGQPTDTQYF. The CDR3 DNA sequence: TGTGCCGGGGGACAGCCCACAGATACGCAGTATTTT.

The CDR3 region has the DNA TGTGCCAGTAGAACCGGGACAGGGATTAATGAGCAGTTCTTC. This encodes CASRTGTGINEQFF. The chain links TRBV19 to TRBJ2-1, with 9 positions matching TRBD1. The germline V gene has CDR1 LNHDA and CDR2 SQIVND (reference sequence). The trim removed 6 bases at V and 7 bases at J, leaving 7 bases unmatched. The CDR3 is 14 residues long.

The chain recombines TRBV5-1 with TRBJ2-3; TRBD2 might be the D (5 bases). CDR3 length equals 16 residues. Trimming shortened V by 6 bases and J by 0 bases, and 17 bases separated the two germline ends. Germline-derived CDR1 and CDR2 are SGHRS and YFSETQ. In DNA form, the CDR3 reads TGCGCCAGCACCCCGAGAGGGCTCGGGAGCACAGATACGCAGTATTTT. It codes for CASTPRGLGSTDTQYF. Combining the CDR3 with reference TRBV5-1 and TRBJ2-3 gives the whole variable domain KAGVTQTPRYLIKTRGQQVTLSCSPISGHRSVSWYQQTPGQGLQFLFEYFSETQRNKGNFPGRFSGRQFSNSRSEMNVSTLELGDSALYLCASTPRGLGSTDTQYFGPGTRLTVL.

This clone was counted a few times. V and J are TRBV2 and TRBJ1-1, with D maybe TRBD1 (5 bases). V lost 6 bases, J lost 1 base, and 12 bases lay in between. The CDR3 sequence is 14 residues long. Per germline, CDR1 SNHLY and CDR2 FYNNEI. The CDR3 here is CASRAGTQNTEAFF. The DNA of the CDR3 is TGTGCCAGCAGGGCCGGGACCCAGAACACTGAAGCTTTCTTT.

The sample holds one count of this clone. The chain joins TRBV18 to TRBJ2-5, with D tentatively TRBD1 (6 bases). Germline CDR1 and CDR2: KGHSH and LQKENI. Trimming took 2 bases from V and 6 from J, leaving 7 bases between them. CDR3 size: 12 residues. CDR3: CASSPGQQTQYF. CDR3 DNA: TGTGCCAGCTCACCAGGACAGCAGACCCAGTACTTC.

The chain is built from TRBV4-2 and TRBJ2-1, with 9 bases aligning to TRBD1. The CDR3 totals 15 residues. The trim removed 4 bases at V and 5 bases at J, leaving 6 bases unmatched. Germline loops: CDR1 LGHNA, CDR2 YNFKEQ. CDR3: CASSPPGQGDNEQFF. In nucleotides, the CDR3 is TGTGCCAGCAGCCCACCGGGACAGGGTGACAATGAGCAGTTCTTC.

V gene TRBV5-4 combines with J gene TRBJ1-2, with 9 bases lining up with TRBD1. This CDR3 has 15 amino acids. V was clipped by 5 bases and J by 1 base; unmatched bases: 6. Germline assignment: CDR1 SGHNT and CDR2 YYREEE (reference sequence). The CDR3 loop is CASSLRTGVNYGYTF. CDR3 coding DNA: TGTGCCAGCAGTTTAAGGACAGGGGTTAACTATGGCTACACCTTC.

The J gene is TRBJ1-2, the V gene TRBV29-1; weak D call: TRBD1 (6 bases). Germline V CDR1 and CDR2: SQVTM, ANQGSEA. CDR3 size: 11 residues. Trimming took off 4 bases at V and 7 bases at J, with 10 bases between the two ends. CDR3 DNA: TGCAGCGTTGTGGCAGGGGTTGGCTACACCTTC. As protein: CSVVAGVGYTF.